The entry below gives a single T cell receptor (beta chain) sequence along with its context. Its antigen is not identified. This sample is part of a study of shared clonotypes between healthy human individuals. Study-level findings and limits: Non-shared clonotypes were found to have lower generation probabilities than the clonotypes that were shared by all four of the sorted-subset donors. Rarefaction demonstrated incomplete sorted-subset sequencing despite large depth.

Sequencing was performed with immunoSEQ multiplex PCR; in TCRdb, only in-frame clones are kept and a portion is missing. The data show hundreds of thousands of clones, 60% to 75% seen once. Germline assignment: CDR1 MGHDK and CDR2 SYGVNS. The V segment lost 5 bases and the J segment 4 bases; nucleotides outside the gene matches: 9. The CDR3 totals 16 residues. The V gene is TRBV25-1, the J gene TRBJ2-1; 9 positions agree with TRBD2. This clonotype was obtained from a woman aged 25 to 39 in good health. Sequencing was carried out using memory CD4+ T cells sorted from blood. This sample's subset: CD45RA-negative fraction. The CDR3 DNA sequence: TGTGCCAGCAGTTTAGCGGGAGTAAGGGGGTACAATGAGCAGTTCTTC. This encodes CASSLAGVRGYNEQFF.